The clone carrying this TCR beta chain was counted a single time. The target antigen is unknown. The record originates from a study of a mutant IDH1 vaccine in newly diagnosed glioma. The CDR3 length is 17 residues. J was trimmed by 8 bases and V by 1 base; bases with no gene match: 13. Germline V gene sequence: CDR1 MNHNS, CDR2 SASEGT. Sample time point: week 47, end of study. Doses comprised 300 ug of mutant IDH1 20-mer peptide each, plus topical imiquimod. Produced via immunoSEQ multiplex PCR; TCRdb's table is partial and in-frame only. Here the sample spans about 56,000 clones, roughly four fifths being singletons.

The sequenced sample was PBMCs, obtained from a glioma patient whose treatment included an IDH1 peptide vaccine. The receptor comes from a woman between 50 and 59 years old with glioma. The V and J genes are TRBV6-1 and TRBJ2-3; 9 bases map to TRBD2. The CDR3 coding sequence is TGTGCCAGCAGTGAAGAAAGAGCGGGGGGTTCATATCGTACGCAGTATTTT. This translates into CASSEERAGGSYRTQYF.